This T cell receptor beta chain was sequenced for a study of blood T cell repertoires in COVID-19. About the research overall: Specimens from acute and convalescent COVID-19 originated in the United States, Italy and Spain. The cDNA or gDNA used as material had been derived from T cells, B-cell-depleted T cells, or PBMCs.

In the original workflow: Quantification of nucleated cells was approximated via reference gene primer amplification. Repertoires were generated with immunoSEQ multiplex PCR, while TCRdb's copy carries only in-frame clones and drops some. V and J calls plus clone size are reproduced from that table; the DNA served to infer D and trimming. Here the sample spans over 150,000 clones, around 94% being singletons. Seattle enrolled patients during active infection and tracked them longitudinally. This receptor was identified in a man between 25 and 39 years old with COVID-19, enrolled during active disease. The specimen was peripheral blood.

This CDR3 is CASSQDRGRGNSPLHF. The CDR3 DNA sequence: TGCGCCAGCAGCCAAGATCGAGGCAGGGGGAATTCACCCCTCCACTTT. The V and J genes are TRBV4-1 and TRBJ1-6, with 7 bases identical to TRBD1. V dropped 0 bases and J dropped 7; count of bases not matched to a gene: 6. Germline V lookup: CDR1 MGHRA, CDR2 YSYEKL. CDR3 size: 16 residues.